This TCR beta chain was recorded in a study of human T cells and chemical hapten exposure. This clonotype was seen a few times. Its antigen is currently unknown. At one boundary the junction diverges from the germline segment, which might be a read error. Regarding time point: pre-sensitization, week 0. Treatment indicated: therapeutic diphenylcyclopropenone sensitization with weekly scalp DPC. Whole-study results and caveats: PT1 expanded TCR numbers tracked positively with patch test score. No shift was seen in TCRs above 1 in 1000 frequency with DPC sensitization. Donors had alopecia, so their immune response may differ from healthy people's.

Each CDR3 protein gets one entry after TCRdb re-called the RACE reads with MiXCR. The profile shows more than 300,000 distinct CDR3 sequences, 5.1% of them singletons. The receptor was derived from a woman between 45 and 60 years old with alopecia areata. Some clones in this sample may be carry-over from other donors' samples. This sample comprised whole blood, obtained in connection with sensitization to the hapten diphenylcyclopropenone (DPC).

The CDR3, as DNA: TGCAGCGTTCCGTCCCCAAGGGTTGACACCGGGGAGCTGGTTTTT. It is translated as CSVPSPRVDTGELVF. The chain employs TRBV29-1 and TRBJ2-2; D possibly corresponds to TRBD2 (5 bases). The CDR3 is 15 amino acids. Germline-derived CDR1 and CDR2 are SQVTM and ANQGSEA.